The 8 T cell receptor beta chains presented below share a single source sample, sequenced in a study of cytomegalovirus exposure and HLA in healthy donors. This PCR relied on a set of 60 Vbeta primers and 13 Jbeta primers. This table comes from immunoSEQ multiplex PCR, and its TCRdb copy is limited to in-frame clones, with some not included. The sample records 140,000 or so clones, 84% being singletons. Sequencing was performed on PBMCs. All receptors come from a boy under 10 years old in good health and CMV-seronegative.

This sequence joins TRBV7-6 and TRBJ1-4; 11 bases fit TRBD1. The CDR3 consists of 15 residues. V lost 2 bases, J lost 5 bases, and 1 base stayed unmatched. Germline loops: CDR1 SGHVS, CDR2 FNYEAQ. The chain's CDR3 is CASSLRDRGNEKLFF. For the CDR3, the DNA is TGTGCCAGCAGCTTAAGGGACAGGGGGAATGAAAAACTGTTTTTT.

The chain links TRBV29-1 to TRBJ2-7, with a tentative D call TRBD1 (6 bases). Looked up from germline, CDR1 is SQVTM and CDR2 is ANQGSEA. This CDR3 is built from 14 residues. V was trimmed by 4 bases and J by 3 bases, leaving 16 bases between them. Here the CDR3 DNA reads TGCAGCGTTGTGGAACCGACAGGAGACTACGAGCAGTACTTC. This encodes CSVVEPTGDYEQYF.

CDR3 in amino acids: CSVVRDRYEQYF. The CDR3 DNA sequence: TGCAGCGTTGTGAGGGACAGGTACGAGCAGTACTTC. The chain has TRBV29-1 and TRBJ2-7; 8 bases fit TRBD1. The CDR3 contains 12 residues. The V segment lost 4 bases and the J segment 4 bases; nucleotides outside the gene matches: 3. Germline assignment: CDR1 SQVTM and CDR2 ANQGSEA.

The gene calls are TRBV19 and TRBJ1-5, with a tentative D call TRBD1 (5 bases). The germline gives CDR1 LNHDA, CDR2 SQIVND (reference sequence). V lost 6 bases and J lost 0, with 9 bases in between. This CDR3 has 14 residues. The DNA of the CDR3 is TGTGCCAGTAGCCAGGGATATAGCAATCAGCCCCAGCATTTT. As protein: CASSQGYSNQPQHF.

The chain couples TRBV19 to TRBJ1-1, with 7 nucleotides matching TRBD1. Unmatched junction bases numbered 11, after V lost 2 bases and J lost 2 bases. This CDR3 has 17 residues. Germline V gene sequence: CDR1 LNHDA, CDR2 SQIVND (reference sequence). CDR3 sequence reads: CASSITLTGRINTEAFF. In DNA, the CDR3 is TGTGCCAGTAGTATAACGTTGACAGGGAGGATAAACACTGAAGCTTTCTTT.

The chain uses TRBV5-1 and TRBJ1-3; a weak D match, TRBD1 (5 bases). Trimming took 3 bases from V and 0 from J, leaving 10 bases between them. The germline gives CDR1 SGHRS, CDR2 YFSETQ. CDR3 length: 15 residues. This chain's CDR3 is CASSSSGNSGNTIYF. CDR3 nucleotides: TGCGCCAGCAGCTCATCAGGGAACTCTGGAAACACCATATATTTT.

V is TRBV6-5 and J is TRBJ2-3; D is unresolved. The CDR3 sequence is 14 residues long. CDR1 and CDR2 (germline): MNHEY, SVGAGI. Trimming took off 4 bases at V and 7 bases at J, with 15 bases between the two ends. The CDR3 coding sequence is TGTGCCAGCAGTTTCAAACCTGGGCCTTATACGCAGTATTTT. This encodes CASSFKPGPYTQYF.

The chain recombines TRBV7-8 with TRBJ2-1; maybe TRBD2 (6 bases). The germline V and J ends were trimmed by 7 bases and 0 bases, with 19 bases remaining between them. The V gene's germline CDR1 is SGHVS and CDR2 FQNEAQ. The CDR3 is 17 amino acids. The CDR3 is CASTPKRAASSYNEQFF. The CDR3 DNA reads as TGTGCCAGCACCCCAAAGCGGGCGGCGAGCTCCTACAATGAGCAGTTCTTC.